A single sample gave rise to the 22 T cell receptor beta chains below, sequenced in a study of cytomegalovirus exposure and HLA in healthy donors. PCR amplification relied on 60 Vbeta primers (plus 13 Jbeta primers). The data were produced by immunoSEQ multiplex PCR, yet TCRdb's version contains in-frame clones alone and is incomplete. The sample comprises around 210,000 clones, more than 75% of which are singletons, and roughly 0.24% rests with the top ten. Input material: PBMCs. Every receptor here comes from a girl aged 2 to 9 in good health and CMV-seronegative.

The CDR3 DNA reads TGTGCCAGTAGTCCGCAAGGACTAACAGATACGCAGTATTTT. Amino acids: CASSPQGLTDTQYF. V gene TRBV19 combines with J gene TRBJ2-3; maybe TRBD2 (6 bases). The CDR3 spans 14 residues. With 5 bases removed from V and 3 bases from J, the gap between germline ends came to 12 bases. Per the germline V gene, CDR1 is LNHDA and CDR2 is SQIVND (reference sequence).

The CDR3: CSVTRTGQETQYF. The CDR3 nucleotides are TGCAGCGTTACCAGGACAGGACAAGAGACCCAGTACTTC. This chain joins TRBV29-1 and TRBJ2-5; 7 positions match TRBD1. The germline gives CDR1 SQVTM, CDR2 ANQGSEA. The CDR3 runs to 13 residues. The trim removed 5 bases at V and 2 bases at J, leaving 5 bases unmatched.

The chain has TRBV6-6 and TRBJ2-3; D ambiguous. Germline V CDR1 and CDR2: MNHNY, SVGAGI (reference sequence). The CDR3 contains 11 residues. V lost 2 bases, J lost 7 bases, and 4 bases lay in between. CDR3 sequence (DNA): TGTGCCAGCAGTTACGTTAATACGCAGTATTTT. The encoded protein is CASSYVNTQYF.

The chain is built from TRBV6-5 and TRBJ1-1; tentative D call: TRBD1 (5 bases). Germline-derived CDR1 and CDR2 are MNHEY and SVGAGI. Trimming took 4 bases from V and 3 from J, leaving 9 bases between them. The CDR3 is made up of 13 amino acids. The CDR3 DNA is TGTGCCAGCAGTTGGGGGGTGCACACTGAAGCTTTCTTT. Its protein is CASSWGVHTEAFF.

The gene calls are TRBV4-1 and TRBJ1-5; no clear D. Germline CDR1 reads MGHRA; CDR2 reads YSYEKL. Trimming left V 0 bases short and J 4 bases short, with 10 bases between. This CDR3 comprises 15 residues. The CDR3 is CASSQDQPGNQPQHF. CDR3 DNA: TGCGCCAGCAGCCAAGATCAACCGGGGAATCAGCCCCAGCATTTT.

V and J are TRBV7-9 and TRBJ2-1; 11 nucleotides line up with TRBD2. Germline V lookup: CDR1 SEHNR, CDR2 FQNEAQ (reference sequence). The CDR3 runs to 14 residues. V shed 5 bases and J 9 bases; nucleotides not matched to a gene: 6. The CDR3 loop is CASSTTSGGSEQFF. CDR3 nucleotide sequence: TGTGCCAGCAGCACCACTAGCGGGGGAAGTGAGCAGTTCTTC.

In its sample, this clone was seen once. The chain is built from TRBV7-2 and TRBJ2-3; TRBD2 matches at 7 bases. Germline CDR1 reads SGHTA; CDR2 reads FQGNSA. The CDR3 is 14 residues long. Trimming removed 3 bases from V and 5 bases from J; junction bases left unmatched: 5. The CDR3 loop reads CASSLGGSRDTQYF. The CDR3 region has the DNA TGTGCCAGCAGCTTGGGAGGGAGTAGAGATACGCAGTATTTT.

The V call is TRBV7-3, the J call TRBJ2-2; TRBD1 is a possible D gene (5 bases). CDR1 SGHTA and CDR2 FQGTGA come from the germline V gene. The CDR3 runs 18 residues. V was pared by 5 bases and J by 4 bases, with 23 bases between. CDR3 protein: CASSENLPRVLGTGELFF. For the CDR3, the DNA is TGTGCCAGCAGCGAGAACTTGCCCAGGGTGTTGGGCACCGGGGAGCTGTTTTTT. Filled out from reference TRBV7-3 and TRBJ2-2, the complete variable domain reads GAGVSQTPSNKVTEKGKYVELRCDPISGHTALYWYRQSLGQGPEFLIYFQGTGAADDSGLPNDRFFAVRPEGSVSTLKIQRTERGDSAVYLCASSENLPRVLGTGELFFGEGSRLTVL.

This clone occurred a few times. CDR3 protein: CASSIRRGSGNQPQHF. The CDR3 DNA reads as TGTGCCAGCAGCATTCGCAGGGGTAGTGGCAATCAGCCCCAGCATTTT. The rearrangement links TRBV14 to TRBJ1-5; D may be TRBD1 (6 bases). CDR1 and CDR2 (germline): SGHDN, FVKESK. Trimming shortened V by 5 bases and J by 2 bases, and 16 bases separated the two germline ends. This CDR3 spans 16 amino acids. Complete variable domain (other parts from reference TRBV14 and TRBJ1-5): EAGVTQFPSHSVIEKGQTVTLRCDPISGHDNLYWYRRVMGKEIKFLLHFVKESKQDESGMPNNRFLAERTGGTYSTLKVQPAELEDSGVYFCASSIRRGSGNQPQHFGDGTRLSIL.

The chain links TRBV30 to TRBJ2-3; 12 bases fit TRBD2. This CDR3 region has 15 residues. J lost 2 bases, V lost 1 base, and 1 base had no gene match. Germline V gene lookup returns CDR1 GTSNPN and CDR2 SVGIG (reference sequence). In nucleotides, the CDR3 is TGTGCCTGGAGTGGACTAGCGGGGGTCACAGATACGCAGTATTTT. The encoded protein is CAWSGLAGVTDTQYF.

The chain is built from TRBV6-5 and TRBJ1-1; D is possibly TRBD1 (6 bases). CDR1 is MNHEY and CDR2 is SVGAGI in the germline V gene. Trimming left V 5 bases short and J 5 bases short, with 18 bases between. The CDR3 is 15 amino acids. This chain's CDR3 is CASSKPPGVQTEAFF. The CDR3 DNA sequence: TGTGCCAGCAGTAAGCCCCCAGGGGTGCAGACTGAAGCTTTCTTT.

V gene TRBV4-1 combines with J gene TRBJ2-1; 9 bases fit TRBD2. V shed 2 bases, J shed 7 bases, and the junction held 9 bases outside the gene matches. In germline, CDR1 is MGHRA, CDR2 YSYEKL. This CDR3 region has 16 residues. CDR3 coding DNA: TGCGCCAGCAGCCAAACGCTAGCGGGACCTCTTAATGAGCAGTTCTTC. It translates to CASSQTLAGPLNEQFF.

V usage is TRBV11-2 and J usage is TRBJ2-5; D gene ambiguous. Germline V gene sequence: CDR1 SGHAT, CDR2 FQNNGV. The ends were cut back, 4 bases at V and 5 bases at J, with 8 bases in the middle. This CDR3 has 12 amino acids. CDR3 nucleotide sequence: TGTGCCAGCAGCTGGGCTCAGGAGACCCAGTACTTC. Protein sequence: CASSWAQETQYF.

The chain couples TRBV27 to TRBJ2-7; 8 bases are shared with TRBD1. Trimming removed 4 bases from V and 2 bases from J; junction bases left unmatched: 7. CDR1 and CDR2 from the germline V gene are MNHEY and SMNVEV (reference sequence). The CDR3 runs 15 residues. CDR3 nucleotide sequence: TGTGCCAGCAGTTACGCGACAGGGGCCCCCTACGAGCAGTACTTC. Amino acid sequence: CASSYATGAPYEQYF.

This rearrangement joins TRBV7-9 to TRBJ1-6, with a weak D call TRBD1 (5 bases). The length of the CDR3 is 14 residues. Trimming cost V 5 bases and J 6 bases, with 11 bases left between them. Looked up from germline, CDR1 is SEHNR and CDR2 is FQNEAQ (reference sequence). The CDR3 DNA follows: TGTGCCAGCAGCCATGACAGCTTTAATTCACCCCTCCACTTT. It encodes CASSHDSFNSPLHF.

CDR3 nucleotides: TGTGCCAGCAGTGAATACGGGGGATCCGAATACACCTTC. Its translation: CASSEYGGSEYTF. V gene TRBV25-1 combines with J gene TRBJ1-2, with D possibly matching TRBD1 (5 bases). The CDR3 extends over 13 amino acids. CDR1 is MGHDK and CDR2 is SYGVNS in the germline V gene. V was trimmed by 0 bases and J by 11 bases, leaving 13 bases between them.

The V call is TRBV7-9, the J call TRBJ2-3, with TRBD2 identical over 13 bases. Germline CDR1 is SEHNR and CDR2 is FQNEAQ (reference sequence). V lost 5 bases and J lost 5; bases outside the gene matches: 10. The CDR3 runs to 17 residues. The CDR3 region has the DNA TGTGCCAGCAGCCCTGTGACTAGCGGGAGGTTGGGAGATACGCAGTATTTT. The encoded protein is CASSPVTSGRLGDTQYF. Full variable domain (outside the CDR3, taken from reference TRBV7-9 and TRBJ2-3): DTGVSQNPRHKITKRGQNVTFRCDPISEHNRLYWYRQTLGQGPEFLTYFQNEAQLEKSRLLSDRFSAERPKGSFSTLEIQRTEQGDSAMYLCASSPVTSGRLGDTQYFGPGTRLTVL.

The chain uses TRBV5-4 and TRBJ2-1; D may be TRBD2 (6 bases). The V and J ends lost 0 bases and 4 bases respectively, with 17 bases between them. CDR3 length: 17 residues. Looked up from germline, CDR1 is SGHNT and CDR2 is YYREEE (reference sequence). The CDR3 nucleotides are TGTGCCAGCAGCTTGGTTGTTGGAGGGCCCGCATACAATGAGCAGTTCTTC. As protein: CASSLVVGGPAYNEQFF.

The chain has TRBV5-6 and TRBJ1-6; possibly TRBD1 for D (5 bases). Germline CDR1 and CDR2: SGHDT and YYEEEE. The CDR3 sequence is 15 residues long. Trimming stripped 2 bases from V and 7 bases from J, with 13 bases between. The CDR3 reads CASSFEGRGNSPLHF. The CDR3 DNA reads as TGTGCCAGCAGCTTTGAAGGTCGGGGGAATTCACCCCTCCACTTT.

This chain joins TRBV6-6 and TRBJ1-2; no clear D gene. The length of the CDR3 is 11 residues. From germline, CDR1 is MNHNY and CDR2 SVGAGI (reference sequence). V was trimmed by 5 bases and J by 8 bases, leaving 9 bases between them. The chain's CDR3 is CASSSRVGYTF. The CDR3 region has the DNA TGTGCCAGCAGTAGTAGAGTAGGCTACACCTTC.

The genes are TRBV4-1 and TRBJ2-5; TRBD2 matches at 12 bases. CDR1 is MGHRA and CDR2 is YSYEKL in the germline V gene. The CDR3 sequence is 16 residues long. Trimming at V came to 3 bases and at J to 11 bases, leaving 13 bases not matched to a gene. CDR3 amino acids: CASSHRASGGAGEQYF. In DNA, the CDR3 is TGCGCCAGCAGCCACCGTGCTAGCGGGGGGGCGGGGGAGCAGTACTTC.

V is TRBV29-1 and J is TRBJ2-2; D is undetermined. The CDR3 sequence is 14 residues long. V was clipped by 4 bases and J by 7 bases, with 16 bases between them. Germline V gene lookup returns CDR1 SQVTM and CDR2 ANQGSEA. DNA of the CDR3: TGCAGCGTTGCGGTAGCTGTCTCCAGCGGGGAGCTGTTTTTT. Encoded protein: CSVAVAVSSGELFF.